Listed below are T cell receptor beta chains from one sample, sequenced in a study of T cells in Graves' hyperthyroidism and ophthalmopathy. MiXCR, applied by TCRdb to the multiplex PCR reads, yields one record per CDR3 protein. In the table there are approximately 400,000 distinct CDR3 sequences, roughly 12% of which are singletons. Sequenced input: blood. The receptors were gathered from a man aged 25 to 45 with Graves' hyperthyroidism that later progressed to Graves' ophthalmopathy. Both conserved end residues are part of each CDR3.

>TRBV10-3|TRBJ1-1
CAIRDPGRHTEAFF
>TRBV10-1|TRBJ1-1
CASLTWDRRDTEAFF
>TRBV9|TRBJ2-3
CASSVEGRGASTDTQYF
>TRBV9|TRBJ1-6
CASSVEGAANSPLHF
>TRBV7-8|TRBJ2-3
CASSSRRPSPTYTDTQYF
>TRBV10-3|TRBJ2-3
CAISESRGATDTQYF
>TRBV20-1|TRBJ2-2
CSARVSGTGELFF
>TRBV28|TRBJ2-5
CASSWGGGLAETQYF
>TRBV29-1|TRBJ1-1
CSAQEGFGGGPEAFF
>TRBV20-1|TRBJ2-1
CSARDRWRGGPNEQFF
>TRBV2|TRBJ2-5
CASSDREETQYF
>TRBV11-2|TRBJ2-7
CASSLGTISYEQYF
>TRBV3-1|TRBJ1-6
CASSQFDSPLHF
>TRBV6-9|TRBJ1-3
CAISYSWFGSGNTIYF
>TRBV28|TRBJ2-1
CASSFLTSGGASEQFF
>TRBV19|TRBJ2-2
CASSISLANTGELFF
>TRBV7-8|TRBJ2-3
CASSLGQMADTQYF
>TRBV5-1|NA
CASSTGTPRAYEQFF
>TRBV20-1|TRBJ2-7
CSARPRGDYEQYF
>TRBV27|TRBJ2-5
CASSSFLAGGQETQYF
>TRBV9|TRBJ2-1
CASSARGTEQFF
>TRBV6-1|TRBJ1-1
CASSRKRTEAFF
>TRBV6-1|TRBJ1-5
CASSLMGGNQPQHF
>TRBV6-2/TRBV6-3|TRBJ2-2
CASRGIGGELFF
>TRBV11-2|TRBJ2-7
CASSSPGRNYEQYF
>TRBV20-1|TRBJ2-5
CSARFTWGQETQYF
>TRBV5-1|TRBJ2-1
CASSFGGSRGEQFF
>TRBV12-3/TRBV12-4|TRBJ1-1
CASRATGQVNTEAFF
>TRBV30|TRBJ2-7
CAWSEGVEQYF
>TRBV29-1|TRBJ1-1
CSVNTDINTEAFF
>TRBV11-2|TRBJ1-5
CASSYQTGTQHF
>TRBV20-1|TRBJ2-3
CSAKSLADTQYF
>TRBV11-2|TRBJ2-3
CASSSPAGGTDTQYF
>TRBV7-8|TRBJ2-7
CASSAAGTVTWQYF
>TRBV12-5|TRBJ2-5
CASGRQVETQYF
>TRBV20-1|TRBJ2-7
CSAPNRDSVSYEQYF
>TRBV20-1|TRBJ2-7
CSAKTGTSAYEQYF
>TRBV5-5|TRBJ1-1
CAGSLVLYNTEAFF
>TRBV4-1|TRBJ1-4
CASSQVWSKGNEKLFF
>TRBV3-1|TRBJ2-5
CASSQDQGGRAQYF
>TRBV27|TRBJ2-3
CASRPGVANDTDTQYF
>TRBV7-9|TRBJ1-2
CASSLAQQYYGYTF
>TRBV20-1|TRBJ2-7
CSAQGQPYEQYF
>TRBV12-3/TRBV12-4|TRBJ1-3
CASTGQSSGNTIYF
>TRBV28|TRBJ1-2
CASSLGYSNYGYTF
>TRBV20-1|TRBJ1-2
CSARDAGTGYGYTF
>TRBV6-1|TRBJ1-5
CASTRGDQPQHF
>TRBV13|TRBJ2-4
CASSLGGIDIQYF
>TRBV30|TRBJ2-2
CAWSVVQENTGELFF
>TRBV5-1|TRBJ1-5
CASSFSGRANQPQHF
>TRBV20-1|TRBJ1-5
CSARDPEGNQPQHF